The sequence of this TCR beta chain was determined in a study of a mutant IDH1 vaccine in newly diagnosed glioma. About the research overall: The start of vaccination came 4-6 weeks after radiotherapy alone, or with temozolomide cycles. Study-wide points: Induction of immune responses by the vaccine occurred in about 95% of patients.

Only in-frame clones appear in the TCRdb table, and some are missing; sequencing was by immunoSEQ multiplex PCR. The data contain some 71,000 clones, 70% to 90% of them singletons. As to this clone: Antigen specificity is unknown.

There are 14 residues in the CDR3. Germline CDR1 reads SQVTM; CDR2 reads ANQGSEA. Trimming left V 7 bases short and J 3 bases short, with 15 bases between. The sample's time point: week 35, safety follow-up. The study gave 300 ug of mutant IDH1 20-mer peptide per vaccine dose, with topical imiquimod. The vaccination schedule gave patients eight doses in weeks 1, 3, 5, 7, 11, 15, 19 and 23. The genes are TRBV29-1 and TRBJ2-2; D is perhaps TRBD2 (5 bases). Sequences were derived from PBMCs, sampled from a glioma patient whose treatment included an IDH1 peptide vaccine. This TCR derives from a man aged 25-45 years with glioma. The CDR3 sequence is CSATGVLDTGELFF. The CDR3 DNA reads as TGCAGCGCCACCGGGGTGCTCGACACCGGGGAGCTGTTTTTT.